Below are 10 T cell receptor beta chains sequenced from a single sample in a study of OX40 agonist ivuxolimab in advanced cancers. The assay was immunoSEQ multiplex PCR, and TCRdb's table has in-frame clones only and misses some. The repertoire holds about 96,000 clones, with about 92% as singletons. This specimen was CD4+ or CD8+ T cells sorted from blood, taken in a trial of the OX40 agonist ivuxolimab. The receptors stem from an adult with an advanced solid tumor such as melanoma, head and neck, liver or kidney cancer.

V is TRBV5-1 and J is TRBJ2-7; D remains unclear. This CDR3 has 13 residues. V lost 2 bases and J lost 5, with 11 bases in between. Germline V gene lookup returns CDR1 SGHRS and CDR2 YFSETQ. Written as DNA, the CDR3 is TGCGCCAGCAGCTTAGTAACGGCCGACGAGCAGTACTTC. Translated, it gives CASSLVTADEQYF.

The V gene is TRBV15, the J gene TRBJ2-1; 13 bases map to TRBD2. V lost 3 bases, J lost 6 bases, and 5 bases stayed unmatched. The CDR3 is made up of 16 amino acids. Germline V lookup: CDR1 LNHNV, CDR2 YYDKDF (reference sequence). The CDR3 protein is CATSRSTSGRTNEQFF. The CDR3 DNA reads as TGTGCCACCAGCAGGTCGACTAGCGGGAGGACCAATGAGCAGTTCTTC. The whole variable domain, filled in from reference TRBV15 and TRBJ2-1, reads DAMVIQNPRYQVTQFGKPVTLSCSQTLNHNVMYWYQQKSSQAPKLLFHYYDKDFNNEADTPDNFQSRRPNTSFCFLDIRSPGLGDTAMYLCATSRSTSGRTNEQFFGPGTRLTVL.

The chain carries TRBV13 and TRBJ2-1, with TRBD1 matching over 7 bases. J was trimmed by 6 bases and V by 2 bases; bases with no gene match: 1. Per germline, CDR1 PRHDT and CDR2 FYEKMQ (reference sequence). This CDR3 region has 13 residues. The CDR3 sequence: CASSLNRGNEQFF. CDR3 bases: TGTGCCAGCAGCTTAAACAGGGGCAATGAGCAGTTCTTC.

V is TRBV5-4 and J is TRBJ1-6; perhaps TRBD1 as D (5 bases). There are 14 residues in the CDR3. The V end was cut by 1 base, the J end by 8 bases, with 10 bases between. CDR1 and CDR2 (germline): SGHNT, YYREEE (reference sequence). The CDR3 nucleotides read TGTGCCAGCAGCTTGTCCCTGGGGGATTCACCCCTCCACTTT. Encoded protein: CASSLSLGDSPLHF. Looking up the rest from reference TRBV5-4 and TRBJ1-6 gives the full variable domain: ETGVTQSPTHLIKTRGQQVTLRCSSQSGHNTVSWYQQALGQGPQFIFQYYREEENGRGNFPPRFSGLQFPNYSSELNVNALELDDSALYLCASSLSLGDSPLHFGNGTRLTVT.

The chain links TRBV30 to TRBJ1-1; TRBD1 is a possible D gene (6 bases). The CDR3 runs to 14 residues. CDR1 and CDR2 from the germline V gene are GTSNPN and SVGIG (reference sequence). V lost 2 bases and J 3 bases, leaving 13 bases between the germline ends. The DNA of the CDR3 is TGTGCCTGGAGTAGAACAGGGAGGGACACTGAAGCTTTCTTT. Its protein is CAWSRTGRDTEAFF.

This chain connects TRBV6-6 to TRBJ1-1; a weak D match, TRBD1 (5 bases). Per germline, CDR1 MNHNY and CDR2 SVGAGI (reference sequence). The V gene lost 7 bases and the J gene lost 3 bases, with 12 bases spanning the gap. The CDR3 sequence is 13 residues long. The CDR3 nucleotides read TGTGCCAGCATCCGGGACCGCTACACTGAAGCTTTCTTT. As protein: CASIRDRYTEAFF.

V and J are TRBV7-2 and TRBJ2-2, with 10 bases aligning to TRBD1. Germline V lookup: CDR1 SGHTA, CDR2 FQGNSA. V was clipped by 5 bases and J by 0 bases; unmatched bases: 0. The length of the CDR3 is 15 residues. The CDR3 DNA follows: TGTGCCAGCAGCGACAGGGGGCCGAACACCGGGGAGCTGTTTTTT. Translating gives CASSDRGPNTGELFF.

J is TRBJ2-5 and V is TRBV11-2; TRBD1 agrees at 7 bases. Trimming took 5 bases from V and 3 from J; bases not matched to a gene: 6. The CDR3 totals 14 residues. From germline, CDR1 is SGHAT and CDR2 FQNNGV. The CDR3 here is CASSPRDSEETQYF. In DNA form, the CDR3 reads TGTGCCAGCAGCCCCCGGGACAGTGAAGAGACCCAGTACTTC.

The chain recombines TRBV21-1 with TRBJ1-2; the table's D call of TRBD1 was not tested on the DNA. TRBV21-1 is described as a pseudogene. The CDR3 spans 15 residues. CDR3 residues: CASSSEDRRVCGYTF. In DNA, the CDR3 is TGTGCCAGCAGCTCCGAGGACAGGCGGGTTTGTGGCTACACCTTC.

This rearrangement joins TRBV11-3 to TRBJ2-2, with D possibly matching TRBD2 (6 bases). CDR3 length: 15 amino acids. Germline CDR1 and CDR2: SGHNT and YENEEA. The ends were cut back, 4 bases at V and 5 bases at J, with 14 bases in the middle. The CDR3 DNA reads TGTGCCAGCAGCTCGAGCGGGCCGACGACCGGGGAGCTGTTTTTT. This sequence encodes CASSSSGPTTGELFF.